This TCR beta chain was captured in a study of shared clonotypes between healthy human individuals. Germline V lookup: CDR1 LGHNA, CDR2 YNFKEQ. Trimming removed 6 bases at V and 3 bases at J, with 11 bases between. This CDR3 region has 13 residues. The study's findings and limits: Non-shared clonotypes had lower generation probabilities than clonotypes shared by all four sorted-subset donors.

A note on this clone: What it recognizes is unknown.

Only CD45RO-negative cells positively selected for CCR7 counted as naive CD8 cells, so terminally differentiated effector memory CD45RA+ cells were excluded. Assay execution took place at the deep level. Replicate PCRs run on sorted subsets employed approximately 0.2 ug DNA, tens of thousands of T cell genomes. Assay used: immunoSEQ multiplex PCR; TCRdb lists only in-frame clones, some missing. The sample yields fewer than 1 million clones, about 97% seen once. The chain combines TRBV4-2 with TRBJ1-1; D remains unclear. Sequencing was carried out using naive CD8+ T cells sorted from blood. The clonotype originates from a young man in good health. CDR3 region: CASSQIVDTEAFF. CDR3 in DNA: TGTGCCAGCAGTCAGATCGTAGACACTGAAGCTTTCTTT.